This T cell receptor beta chain was recorded in a study of cytomegalovirus exposure and HLA in healthy donors. The PCR had 60 Vbeta and 13 Jbeta primers. Repertoires were generated with immunoSEQ multiplex PCR, while TCRdb's copy carries only in-frame clones and drops some. This repertoire shows some 57,000 clones, approximately 88% found once; its top ten account for about 1.6%. The study, taken as a whole, reports: Presence/absence results assume similar sequencing depth per donor, which may not hold. The investigators catalogued 160 or so TCR beta chains as cytomegalovirus-associated. Trimming of TCR beta V- and J-genes showed a link, identified in a later analysis, to a missense DCLRE1C variant.

To note about this clone: As yet, its antigen is unknown.

This CDR3 comprises 13 residues. The ends were cut back, 6 bases at V and 3 bases at J, with 10 bases in the middle. Germline assignment: CDR1 MDHEN and CDR2 SYDVKM. This clonotype was obtained from a man younger than 45 in good health and CMV-seropositive. The V call is TRBV28, the J call TRBJ2-3; D is ambiguous. The sample was PBMCs. CDR3 DNA: TGTGCCAGCAGCTTCCACAGAACAGATACGCAGTATTTT. Translation: CASSFHRTDTQYF.